One sample yielded the 26 T cell receptor beta chains listed below, sequenced in a study of T cells in Graves' hyperthyroidism and ophthalmopathy. Researchers amplified the TCR beta CDR3 regions from RNA transcripts. A first-round RT-PCR of the TCR CDR3 used the HTBI primer set. TCRdb re-analysed the multiplex PCR reads in MiXCR, keeping a single row per CDR3 protein. The sample yields a few hundred thousand distinct CDR3 sequences, 16% seen once. Sequencing was carried out using blood. These receptors were taken from a middle-aged woman with Graves' ophthalmopathy.

The chain links TRBV20-1 to TRBJ2-5; 9 bases line up with TRBD2. The CDR3 runs to 13 residues. After removal of 3 bases from V and 4 bases from J, the junction contained 3 bases not matched to a gene. Germline lookup yields CDR1 DFQATT and CDR2 SNEGSKA (reference sequence). The CDR3 loop reads CSASSGSLETQYF. CDR3 DNA: TGCAGTGCTAGTAGCGGGAGTTTAGAGACCCAGTACTTC.

This chain connects TRBV20-1 to TRBJ1-2; maybe TRBD1 (6 bases). The CDR3 runs 11 residues. Trimming cost V 4 bases and J 7 bases, with 10 bases left between them. In germline, CDR1 is DFQATT, CDR2 SNEGSKA (reference sequence). The CDR3 here is CSAKQGGGYTF. The CDR3, as DNA: TGCAGTGCTAAACAGGGCGGTGGCTACACCTTC.

This clonotype was recorded a few times. The chain uses TRBV9 and TRBJ1-2; D is uncertain. Germline loops: CDR1 SGDLS, CDR2 YYNGEE. The V and J ends lost 3 bases and 3 bases respectively, with 18 bases between them. The CDR3 covers 16 residues. DNA of the CDR3: TGTGCCAGCAGCGAAGGCTCCCACGAGGGCTACTATGGCTACACCTTC. Protein sequence: CASSEGSHEGYYGYTF.

V is TRBV5-4 and J is TRBJ2-5; maybe TRBD2 (5 bases). The germline V and J ends were trimmed by 2 bases and 3 bases, with 11 bases remaining between them. This CDR3 is built from 14 residues. Per the germline V gene, CDR1 is SGHNT and CDR2 is YYREEE (reference sequence). CDR3 protein: CASSFKDGKETQYF. The CDR3 region has the DNA TGTGCCAGCAGCTTTAAGGACGGGAAAGAGACCCAGTACTTC.

This clonotype was seen only a few times. This rearrangement joins TRBV6-1 to TRBJ2-5, with TRBD1 identical over 10 bases. The CDR3 sequence is 14 residues long. Germline V gene data show CDR1 as MNHNS and CDR2 as SASEGT. J was trimmed by 5 bases and V by 5 bases; bases with no gene match: 5. The CDR3 loop is CASSRGQGWETQYF. The CDR3 region has the DNA TGTGCCAGCAGTCGGGGACAGGGGTGGGAGACCCAGTACTTC.

This clonotype was seen at least ten times. The V gene is TRBV11-2, the J gene TRBJ2-7, with 8 nucleotides matching TRBD1. J was trimmed by 3 bases and V by 5 bases; bases with no gene match: 9. CDR1 and CDR2 (germline): SGHAT, FQNNGV. There are 15 residues in the CDR3. The CDR3 here is CASSPAGQVNYEQYF. The CDR3 DNA follows: TGTGCCAGCAGCCCCGCGGGACAGGTCAACTACGAGCAGTACTTC.

The chain carries TRBV20-1 and TRBJ2-1; D remains ambiguous. The V and J ends lost 8 bases and 3 bases respectively, with 20 bases between them. Germline CDR1 is DFQATT and CDR2 is SNEGSKA (reference sequence). This CDR3 is 15 amino acids long. CDR3 in amino acids: CSPRWPLSNYNEQFF. The CDR3 DNA reads TGCAGTCCAAGGTGGCCACTCTCAAACTACAATGAGCAGTTCTTC.

This clonotype was seen at least ten times. The J gene is TRBJ1-2, the V gene TRBV2, with D hard to call. CDR3 length: 14 amino acids. Germline V gene lookup returns CDR1 SNHLY and CDR2 FYNNEI. Trimming removed 4 bases at V and 4 bases at J, with 13 bases between. For the CDR3, the DNA is TGTGCCAGCAGTGTTGGGGTGAGGAGCTATGGCTACACCTTC. Translation: CASSVGVRSYGYTF. Complete variable domain (other parts from reference TRBV2 and TRBJ1-2): EPEVTQTPSHQVTQMGQEVILRCVPISNHLYFYWYRQILGQKVEFLVSFYNNEISEKSEIFDDQFSVERPDGSNFTLKIRSTKLEDSAMYFCASSVGVRSYGYTFGSGTRLTVV.

The table lists this clonotype with a few counts. This rearrangement joins TRBV7-2 to TRBJ1-4; 7 nucleotides line up with TRBD1. The CDR3 spans 15 residues. V shed 1 base, J shed 8 bases, and the junction held 7 bases outside the gene matches. CDR1 is SGHTA, CDR2 FQGNSA, per germline. CDR3 loop: CASSLGAGGGEKLFF. CDR3 sequence (DNA): TGTGCCAGCAGCTTAGGTGCAGGGGGGGGCGAAAAACTGTTTTTT.

In this sample, this clonotype turned up many times. The chain uses TRBV7-3 and TRBJ2-1, with 8 bases lining up with TRBD1. V lost 4 bases and J lost 3; bases outside the gene matches: 8. CDR1 and CDR2 from the germline V gene are SGHTA and FQGTGA. This CDR3 region has 16 residues. The CDR3 spells CASSSYGTGNYNEQFF. The CDR3 coding sequence is TGTGCCAGCAGCTCTTACGGGACAGGAAACTACAATGAGCAGTTCTTC.

There are a few counts of this clonotype. The chain uses TRBV12-3 or TRBV12-4 and TRBJ2-2; D tentatively reads TRBD1 or TRBD2 (5 bases each). There are 16 residues in the CDR3. V was pared by 1 base and J by 4 bases, with 13 bases between. Written as DNA, the CDR3 is TGTGCCAGCAGTTTAGGTCTGGGGGTGAGCACCGGGGAGCTGTTTTTT. Residues: CASSLGLGVSTGELFF.

This clonotype has a count of ten or more. The chain recombines TRBV6-1 with TRBJ1-1; D gene unclear. V was shortened by 5 bases and J by 0 bases, with 13 bases between the two germline ends. Germline-derived CDR1 and CDR2 are MNHNS and SASEGT. This CDR3 has 15 amino acids. In nucleotides, the CDR3 is TGTGCCAGCAGTTGGGAGTGGGAACTGAACACTGAAGCTTTCTTT. It translates to CASSWEWELNTEAFF.

This clonotype was counted ten times or more. The V gene is TRBV2, the J gene TRBJ2-1, with TRBD2 matching 11 bases. CDR1 and CDR2 (germline): SNHLY, FYNNEI. The CDR3 has 15 residues. Trimming cost V 8 bases and J 6 bases; bases outside gene matches: 9. The CDR3 DNA reads as TGTGCCAGCGCCGTATGGCTAGCGGGGGGCAATGAGCAGTTCTTC. Encoded protein: CASAVWLAGGNEQFF.

The rearrangement uses TRBV10-3 and TRBJ2-3; a possible D gene is TRBD2 (6 bases). Trimming left V 10 bases short and J 3 bases short, with 17 bases between. The CDR3 has 14 residues. Germline CDR1 reads ENHRY; CDR2 reads SYGVKD. CDR3 sequence (DNA): TGTGCCAGAAGTGAGGAGGCGGGGACAGATACGCAGTATTTT. This gives the protein CARSEEAGTDTQYF.

This clonotype was counted ten times or more. The chain is built from TRBV11-2 and TRBJ2-7; no clear D. Trimming shortened V by 0 bases and J by 0 bases, and 3 bases separated the two germline ends. This CDR3 is 13 amino acids long. Germline-derived CDR1 and CDR2 are SGHAT and FQNNGV. CDR3 bases: TGTGCCAGCAGCTTAGAGAGCTCCTACGAGCAGTACTTC. Its translation is CASSLESSYEQYF.

V is TRBV6-4 and J is TRBJ2-7, with 14 bases that match TRBD2. Germline CDR1 is MRHNA and CDR2 is SNTAGT. The J segment lost 9 bases and the V segment lost 10 bases, leaving 17 bases of the junction unmatched. This CDR3 is 16 amino acids long. The CDR3 loop is CATSTPGLAGGLWQYF. The CDR3, as DNA: TGTGCCACTTCAACCCCCGGACTAGCGGGAGGACTATGGCAGTACTTC.

There are many counts of this clonotype. The chain uses TRBV28 and TRBJ2-7; maybe TRBD1 (6 bases). Between the trimmed V and J ends, which lost 9 bases and 0 bases, there was a span of 12 bases. This CDR3 has 13 residues. CDR1 is MDHEN, CDR2 SYDVKM, per germline. CDR3 residues: CASLDSLSYEQYF. As DNA, the CDR3 is TGTGCCAGTTTGGACAGCCTCTCCTACGAGCAGTACTTC.

In this sample, this clonotype turned up many times. The J gene is TRBJ1-5, the V gene TRBV6-1, with 12 bases aligning to TRBD1. The V gene's germline CDR1 is MNHNS and CDR2 SASEGT. This CDR3 is 16 amino acids long. V was clipped by 6 bases and J by 6 bases; unmatched bases: 9. Written as DNA, the CDR3 is TGTGCCAGCAGGCTCCTGGGGACAGGGGGCGGTCAGCCCCAGCATTTT. Translation: CASRLLGTGGGQPQHF.

The sample holds many counts of this clonotype. The chain links TRBV11-3 to TRBJ2-2; D is possibly TRBD1 or TRBD2 (5 bases each). Between the trimmed V and J ends, which lost 2 bases and 5 bases, there was a span of 15 bases. CDR3 length: 16 residues. Germline V gives CDR1 SGHNT, CDR2 YENEEA. The CDR3 loop reads CASSLRGWSGTGELFF. In DNA, the CDR3 is TGTGCCAGCAGCTTACGGGGCTGGTCTGGGACCGGGGAGCTGTTTTTT.

Regarding this clonotype: A junction boundary mismatches the germline segment, possibly from a read error. This chain links TRBV5-1 with TRBJ2-3; no firm D call. The CDR3 loop spans 14 amino acids. CDR1 is SGHRS and CDR2 is YFSETQ in the germline V gene. Written as DNA, the CDR3 is TGCGCCAACAGCTTGTCTAGTACCACAGATACGCAGTATTTT. Translated: CANSLSSTTDTQYF.

This clonotype was seen only a few times. The rearrangement joins TRBV11-2 to TRBJ2-3, with 7 bases aligning to TRBD2. The germline gives CDR1 SGHAT, CDR2 FQNNGV. This CDR3 spans 16 amino acids. The ends lost 5 bases at V and 2 bases at J; junction bases unmatched: 10. DNA of the CDR3: TGTGCCAGCAGCCAAATGGGGGGAGGGCCCACAGATACGCAGTATTTT. Amino acids: CASSQMGGGPTDTQYF. The whole variable domain, filled in from reference TRBV11-2 and TRBJ2-3, reads EAGVAQSPRYKIIEKRQSVAFWCNPISGHATLYWYQQILGQGPKLLIQFQNNGVVDDSQLPKDRFSAERLKGVDSTLKIQPAKLEDSAVYLCASSQMGGGPTDTQYFGPGTRLTVL.

The chain employs TRBV10-3 and TRBJ2-1; TRBD2 matches 7 bases. The CDR3 consists of 13 residues. Germline CDR1 is ENHRY and CDR2 is SYGVKD. J lost 6 bases, V lost 9 bases, and 8 bases had no gene match. The CDR3 loop reads CAILSGLANEQFF. The CDR3 nucleotides are TGTGCCATTCTTAGCGGGCTCGCCAATGAGCAGTTCTTC.

This clonotype occurred many times. The chain joins TRBV5-1 to TRBJ2-3; 8 nucleotides agree with TRBD2. Germline V CDR1 and CDR2: SGHRS, YFSETQ. This CDR3 comprises 14 residues. With V trimmed by 4 bases and J by 3 bases, 4 bases remained unmatched. The CDR3 sequence is CASSNGGATDTQYF. CDR3 DNA: TGCGCCAGCAGCAACGGGGGGGCTACAGATACGCAGTATTTT.

This clonotype has just a few counts. The gene calls are TRBV20-1 and TRBJ2-5; 8 bases fit TRBD2. The CDR3 is 16 residues long. Losses at the gene ends were 3 bases for V and 4 bases for J; bases not matched to a gene: 13. Per the germline V gene, CDR1 is DFQATT and CDR2 is SNEGSKA (reference sequence). The CDR3 nucleotides read TGCAGTGCTAGCCCCTCTTCCGGGGGGGCGGGAGAGACCCAGTACTTC. Encoded protein: CSASPSSGGAGETQYF.

In its sample, this clonotype was seen many times. The chain carries TRBV2 and TRBJ1-5; no clear D. Trimming pared 1 base from V and 8 bases from J, leaving 12 bases between. The CDR3 consists of 14 residues. Germline CDR1 reads SNHLY; CDR2 reads FYNNEI. CDR3 nucleotides: TGTGCCAGCAGTGAAGGTGGAGTGATAAAGCCCCAGCATTTT. This codes for CASSEGGVIKPQHF.

Ten or more counts support this clonotype. V usage is TRBV2 and J usage is TRBJ2-7; D is possibly TRBD2 (5 bases). The CDR3 has 13 residues. Deletions cut 5 bases from V and 3 bases from J, with 11 bases between. Germline CDR1 SNHLY, CDR2 FYNNEI. This CDR3 is CASSLATVYEQYF. The CDR3 bases are TGTGCCAGCAGTCTAGCAACTGTCTACGAGCAGTACTTC.